This T cell receptor (beta chain) was retrieved from a study of shared clonotypes between healthy human individuals. Study-level findings and limits: Large depth notwithstanding, sorted-subset sequencing proved incomplete by rarefaction. Represented diversity, genetic and exposure-history alike, was limited by few donors.

Into CD45RA+ naive and CD45RA-negative memory subsets, the CD4+ cells were split. The CDR3 runs 15 residues. V was shortened by 4 bases and J by 0 bases, with 11 bases between the two germline ends. Germline V gene data show CDR1 as MGHRA and CDR2 as YSYEKL. Profiling relied on immunoSEQ multiplex PCR, and the TCRdb table lists in-frame clones only, not all of them. This table has 2 million to 3 million clones, around nine tenths appearing once. Points on this clone: Its antigen is not known.

The TCR comes from a man aged 18 to 29 in good health. The sample taken for sequencing was naive CD4+ T cells sorted from blood. As to subset: CD45RA+ positively selected. The chain employs TRBV4-1 and TRBJ2-3; D is undetermined. Here the CDR3 DNA reads TGCGCCAGCAGCCCCCCCTTGGATAGCACAGATACGCAGTATTTT. Translated, it gives CASSPPLDSTDTQYF.